Each of the 21 T cell receptor beta chains below was sequenced from the same sample in a study of regulatory T cells in long-lasting Graves disease. In building TCR beta libraries, iRepertoire HTBI primers were used together with Arm-PCR of CDR3 regions. TCRdb reprocessed the multiplex PCR reads via MiXCR and lists one record per CDR3 protein. Among hundreds of thousands of distinct CDR3 sequences listed, approximately 15% were seen once. The time point here: newly diagnosed GD, antithyroid drugs for less than 3 months. Scientists built the TCR library using RNA that was extracted from PBMCs. The same sample was also studied in work on T cells in Graves' hyperthyroidism and ophthalmopathy.

The starting material was peripheral blood mononuclear cells (PBMCs), obtained at new diagnosis, from a patient treated with antithyroid drugs. The receptors were sampled from a young woman with Graves disease.

This clonotype was found a few times. The genes are TRBV10-2 and TRBJ1-4; 7 bases are shared with TRBD1. CDR3 length: 14 residues. Germline V gene sequence: CDR1 WSHSY, CDR2 SAAADI. With V trimmed by 7 bases and J by 6 bases, 8 bases remained unmatched. The CDR3 nucleotides read TGCGCCAGCAACCCGACAGGGTACGATGAAAAACTGTTTTTT. It yields the protein CASNPTGYDEKLFF.

The rearrangement uses TRBV18 and TRBJ2-7; 9 bases map to TRBD1. V trimming: 3 bases; J trimming: 0 bases; junction bases outside the gene matches: 9. Germline assignment: CDR1 KGHSH and CDR2 LQKENI. This CDR3 has 17 residues. The CDR3 region has the DNA TGTGCCAGCTCACCTCTGACCGGGACAGGGCGCTCCTACGAGCAGTACTTC. As protein: CASSPLTGTGRSYEQYF. Variable domain in full (rest from reference TRBV18 and TRBJ2-7): NAGVMQNPRHLVRRRGQEARLRCSPMKGHSHVYWYRQLPEEGLKFMVYLQKENIIDESGMPKERFSAEFPKEGPSILRIQQVVRGDSAAYFCASSPLTGTGRSYEQYFGPGTRLTVT.

This clonotype was observed a handful of times. This sequence joins TRBV5-1 and TRBJ2-7, with 7 bases lining up with TRBD2. The length of the CDR3 is 14 residues. CDR1 is SGHRS and CDR2 is YFSETQ in the germline V gene. V was pared by 4 bases and J by 2 bases, with 6 bases of the junction left unmatched. The CDR3 nucleotides read TGCGCCAGCAGCCCGGGGGGAAGAACCTACGAGCAGTACTTC. This encodes CASSPGGRTYEQYF.

The chain employs TRBV15 and TRBJ1-5; D might be TRBD1 (6 bases). Trimming removed 0 bases from V and 7 bases from J, with 16 bases in between. The CDR3 consists of 16 residues. Germline V gives CDR1 LNHNV, CDR2 YYDKDF (reference sequence). The CDR3 loop reads CATSRDQAGVSQPQHF. In DNA form, the CDR3 reads TGTGCCACCAGCAGAGATCAGGCAGGGGTCAGCCAGCCCCAGCATTTT.

The table lists this clonotype with a few counts. The chain joins TRBV10-1 to TRBJ2-4, with TRBD1 matching 7 bases. J was trimmed by 3 bases and V by 7 bases; bases with no gene match: 9. CDR1 is WNHNN and CDR2 is SYGVQD in the germline V gene (reference sequence). The CDR3 has 15 amino acids. The CDR3 reads CASIFYRGDKNIQYF. The CDR3, as DNA: TGCGCCAGCATTTTCTACAGGGGAGACAAAAACATTCAGTACTTC.

At least ten counts were recorded for this clonotype. The rearrangement uses TRBV6-1 and TRBJ1-2, with a possible D match to TRBD1 (6 bases). From germline, CDR1 is MNHNS and CDR2 SASEGT. Trimming cost V 5 bases and J 6 bases, with 13 bases left between them. This CDR3 is built from 13 residues. CDR3 sequence: CASSPRQAHGYTF. As DNA, the CDR3 is TGTGCCAGCAGTCCGAGACAGGCTCATGGCTACACCTTC.

This clonotype has ten or more counts. The chain recombines TRBV5-1 with TRBJ2-1; D may be TRBD2 (5 bases). The CDR3 has 17 residues. The germline V and J ends were trimmed by 0 bases and 7 bases, with 20 bases remaining between them. CDR1 is SGHRS, CDR2 YFSETQ, per germline. Here the CDR3 reads CASSLGGLTGFQNEQFF. The CDR3 nucleotides are TGCGCCAGCAGCTTGGGGGGATTGACGGGATTTCAGAATGAGCAGTTCTTC.

In the case of this clonotype: A much larger clone lies a single base off, so this may be a read error. J is TRBJ1-1 and V is TRBV20-1; D gene ambiguous. CDR1 and CDR2 (germline): DFQATT, SNEGSKA (reference sequence). The CDR3 has 13 residues. CDR3 region: CSATAHMNTEASF. The CDR3 nucleotides read TGCAGTGCTACCGCCCACATGAACACTGAAGCTTCCTTT.

The genes are TRBV27 and TRBJ1-5; D call uncertain. Trimming took 5 bases from V and 6 from J, leaving 17 bases between them. The CDR3 is made up of 15 amino acids. The germline V gene encodes CDR1 MNHEY and CDR2 SMNVEV (reference sequence). CDR3 residues: CASSPRSQSGQPQHF. In DNA form, the CDR3 reads TGTGCCAGCAGTCCCCGAAGTCAGTCGGGTCAGCCCCAGCATTTT.

The V and J genes are TRBV28 and TRBJ1-5, with D possibly TRBD1 on 6 matching bases. This CDR3 has 16 residues. Germline V CDR1 and CDR2: MDHEN, SYDVKM. V dropped 2 bases and J dropped 7 bases, with 18 bases sitting between them. CDR3 sequence reads: CASSLRGAGAWQPQHF. The CDR3, as DNA: TGTGCCAGCAGTTTAAGGGGTGCGGGGGCATGGCAGCCCCAGCATTTT. Complete variable domain (other parts from reference TRBV28 and TRBJ1-5): DVKVTQSSRYLVKRTGEKVFLECVQDMDHENMFWYRQDPGLGLRLIYFSYDVKMKEKGDIPEGYSVSREKKERFSLILESASTNQTSMYLCASSLRGAGAWQPQHFGDGTRLSIL.

A word on this clonotype: Since a much larger clone is just one base distant, this may be a read error. In DNA, the CDR3 is TGTGCCAGCAGCTTCTTCCTGGGGAGCTGGGAGACCCGGTACTTC. Amino acids: CASSFFLGSWETRYF. The rearrangement links TRBV7-9 to TRBJ2-3; D may be TRBD2 (5 bases). The CDR3 has 15 residues. CDR1 is SEHNR and CDR2 is FQNEAQ in the germline V gene (reference sequence).

This clonotype has ten or more counts. The chain links TRBV12-3 or TRBV12-4 to TRBJ2-1; the match to TRBD1 covers 7 bases. The J segment lost 9 bases and the V segment lost 3 bases, leaving 8 bases of the junction unmatched. CDR3 length: 14 residues. The CDR3 region is CASSFRQGVVEQFF. The DNA for the CDR3 is TGTGCCAGCAGTTTTAGGCAGGGGGTTGTTGAGCAGTTCTTC.

The table lists this clonotype with many counts. The genes are TRBV20-1 and TRBJ2-7; TRBD1 aligns across 10 bases. V gave up 6 bases and J gave up 3 bases; unmatched junction bases: 5. This CDR3 has 13 residues. Germline assignment: CDR1 DFQATT and CDR2 SNEGSKA (reference sequence). The CDR3 sequence: CSASDRGHYEQYF. The CDR3 DNA reads as TGCAGTGCCTCCGACAGGGGGCACTACGAGCAGTACTTC.

In its sample, this clonotype was seen many times. This rearrangement joins TRBV20-1 to TRBJ2-5; D may correspond to TRBD1 or TRBD2 (7 bases each). V shed 5 bases and J shed 0 bases, with 19 bases lying between them. The CDR3 contains 16 residues. Germline V CDR1 and CDR2: DFQATT, SNEGSKA (reference sequence). CDR3 region: CSARLRQGGNQETQYF. CDR3 sequence (DNA): TGCAGTGCTCGCCTCAGGCAGGGGGGGAACCAAGAGACCCAGTACTTC.

This clonotype was detected a few times. The V and J genes are TRBV9 and TRBJ2-3; the D gene is possibly TRBD1 (7 bases). V shed 4 bases and J shed 2 bases, with 17 bases lying between them. This CDR3 has 16 amino acids. The germline V gene encodes CDR1 SGDLS and CDR2 YYNGEE. The CDR3 nucleotides are TGTGCCAGCAGCCCTCAGGGGGGAATACCCACAGATACGCAGTATTTT. Amino acid sequence: CASSPQGGIPTDTQYF.

Ten or more counts support this clonotype. The chain carries TRBV11-2 and TRBJ2-5; D may be TRBD1 or TRBD2 (5 bases each). The germline V gene has CDR1 SGHAT and CDR2 FQNNGV. Trimming cost V 1 base and J 5 bases, with 14 bases left between them. The CDR3 consists of 15 residues. CDR3 protein: CASSLGGVGEETQYF. For the CDR3, the DNA is TGTGCCAGCAGCTTAGGGGGTGTGGGGGAGGAGACCCAGTACTTC.

A note on this clonotype: A read error may account for a junction end that differs from germline. The chain recombines TRBV28 with TRBJ2-7; unclear D gene. The CDR3 is 13 amino acids. The germline CDR1 and CDR2 sequences are MDHEN and SYDVKM. CDR3 DNA sequence: TGTGCCAGCAGACAGCCCACCCTCGGCGAGCAGTGCTTC. As protein: CASRQPTLGEQCF.

This chain's CDR3 is CATRLAASSGANVLTF. DNA for the CDR3: TGTGCCACCCGGTTGGCCGCTAGCTCTGGGGCCAACGTCCTGACTTTC. The J gene is TRBJ2-6, the V gene TRBV19; no reliable D call. The germline V gene has CDR1 LNHDA and CDR2 SQIVND (reference sequence). Trimming stripped 10 bases from V and 0 bases from J, with 16 bases between. This CDR3 contains 16 residues.

The chain uses TRBV20-1 and TRBJ1-2; D gene unclear. This CDR3 has 13 amino acids. From germline, CDR1 is DFQATT and CDR2 SNEGSKA (reference sequence). Trimming cost V 6 bases and J 3 bases, with 14 bases left between them. CDR3 bases: TGCAGTGCGTTCGACAAGCTTGACTATGGCTACACCTTC. As protein: CSAFDKLDYGYTF.

The genes are TRBV6-4 and TRBJ2-3; 8 bases are a match to TRBD1. From germline, CDR1 is MRHNA and CDR2 SNTAGT. The trim removed 0 bases at V and 8 bases at J, leaving 16 bases unmatched. The CDR3 totals 18 residues. CDR3 in amino acids: CASSDSRTGTGFFCTQYF. CDR3 nucleotide sequence: TGTGCCAGCAGTGACTCGAGGACCGGGACAGGTTTTTTTTGTACGCAGTATTTT.

The V and J genes are TRBV15 and TRBJ1-3, with 7 bases aligning to TRBD1. The length of the CDR3 is 15 residues. From germline, CDR1 is LNHNV and CDR2 YYDKDF (reference sequence). The ends lost 1 base at V and 2 bases at J; junction bases unmatched: 2. The CDR3 bases are TGTGCCACCAGCAGAGGAGACAGGGCTGGAAACACCATATATTTT. Protein: CATSRGDRAGNTIYF. The full variable domain, in which reference TRBV15 and TRBJ1-3 provide the parts outside the CDR3, is DAMVIQNPRYQVTQFGKPVTLSCSQTLNHNVMYWYQQKSSQAPKLLFHYYDKDFNNEADTPDNFQSRRPNTSFCFLDIRSPGLGDTAMYLCATSRGDRAGNTIYFGEGSWLTVV.